In its sample, the clone carrying this T cell receptor beta chain was seen once. This CDR3 region has 16 residues. Germline V gives CDR1 LGHDT, CDR2 YNNKEL (reference sequence). The V and J ends lost 4 bases and 2 bases respectively, with 18 bases between them. These data are taken from a study of control samples from healthy donors and cancer patients. TCRdb's table, derived via immunoSEQ multiplex PCR, lists solely in-frame clones and lacks some. The sample comprises about 22,000 clones, roughly 80% of which are singletons, and under 30% rests with the top ten. The receptor was isolated from a man aged 55 to 70 with head and neck cancer. This chain connects TRBV3-1 (or the pseudogene TRBV3-2) to TRBJ2-7, with D maybe TRBD2 (5 bases). The sequencing input was PBMCs. CDR3 coding DNA: TGTGCCAGCAGCCCCACTTCCGGGATCCGAGCCTACGAGCAGTACTTC. Translated, it gives CASSPTSGIRAYEQYF.